This passage covers 30 T cell receptor beta chains from one sample sequenced in a study of OX40 agonist ivuxolimab in advanced cancers. Sequencing was performed with immunoSEQ multiplex PCR; in TCRdb, only in-frame clones are kept and a portion is missing. The profile shows over 60,000 clones, 88% of them singletons. The specimen was CD4+ or CD8+ T cells sorted from blood, collected in a trial of the OX40 agonist ivuxolimab. The receptors stem from an adult with an advanced solid tumor such as melanoma, head and neck, liver or kidney cancer.

The rearrangement links TRBV5-1 to TRBJ1-2; no firm D call. V gave up 0 bases and J gave up 8 bases, with 11 bases separating them. Germline V gives CDR1 SGHRS, CDR2 YFSETQ. The CDR3 has 13 amino acids. CDR3 sequence reads: CASSLGPIGGYTF. DNA of the CDR3: TGCGCCAGCAGCTTGGGGCCCATCGGAGGCTACACCTTC.

The CDR3 is CTSRACAQSRANVLTF. The CDR3, as DNA: TGCACCAGCAGGGCATGTGCACAAAGTCGGGCCAACGTCCTGACTTTC. The V call is TRBV1, the J call TRBJ2-6; the listed D gene, TRBD1, was not tested against the DNA. TRBV1 has pseudogene status. The CDR3 length is 16 residues.

This clone is a singleton in its sample. The chain joins TRBV30 to TRBJ2-2, with D maybe TRBD2 (6 bases). The CDR3 covers 12 residues. Trimming cost V 5 bases and J 9 bases, with 13 bases left between them. Germline V lookup: CDR1 GTSNPN, CDR2 SVGIG (reference sequence). DNA of the CDR3: TGTGCCTGGTTCGGGCGGGACCGGGAGCTGTTTTTT. Its protein product is CAWFGRDRELFF.

This chain links TRBV6-1 with TRBJ2-7; D perhaps matches TRBD1 (5 bases). Trimming removed 4 bases from V and 6 bases from J, with 13 bases in between. This CDR3 contains 13 residues. Germline V gene lookup returns CDR1 MNHNS and CDR2 SASEGT. CDR3 nucleotides: TGTGCCAGCAGTGCAGGGTGGGTTGGCGAGCAGTACTTC. Translation gives CASSAGWVGEQYF.

The CDR3 protein is CATRMGGGYTF. CDR3 bases: TGTGCCACCAGGATGGGGGGAGGCTACACCTTC. The V and J genes are TRBV6-1 and TRBJ1-2, with TRBD1 as a possible D gene (5 bases). The CDR3 is 11 amino acids. Germline CDR1 and CDR2: MNHNS and SASEGT. V lost 10 bases, J lost 8 bases, and 14 bases lay in between.

This clone was seen a handful of times. The chain has TRBV14 and TRBJ2-7; the match to TRBD1 covers 7 bases. Looked up from germline, CDR1 is SGHDN and CDR2 is FVKESK. The CDR3 loop spans 13 amino acids. V was pared by 6 bases and J by 5 bases, with 7 bases of the junction left unmatched. This CDR3 is CASSSTGIHEQYF. DNA of the CDR3: TGTGCCAGCAGTTCGACAGGGATCCACGAGCAGTACTTC.

The J gene is TRBJ2-1, the V gene TRBV11-2, with D unclear. Trimming stripped 0 bases from V and 2 bases from J, with 2 bases between. Germline CDR1 reads SGHAT; CDR2 reads FQNNGV. CDR3 length equals 13 residues. CDR3 sequence: CASSLEPYNEQFF. CDR3 bases: TGTGCCAGCAGCTTAGAACCCTACAATGAGCAGTTCTTC. The complete variable domain, with remaining parts taken from reference TRBV11-2 and TRBJ2-1, reads EAGVAQSPRYKIIEKRQSVAFWCNPISGHATLYWYQQILGQGPKLLIQFQNNGVVDDSQLPKDRFSAERLKGVDSTLKIQPAKLEDSAVYLCASSLEPYNEQFFGPGTRLTVL.

The chain uses TRBV6-6 and TRBJ2-7, with 9 bases fitting TRBD2. Germline CDR1 and CDR2: MNHNY and SVGAGI (reference sequence). CDR3 size: 14 residues. Losses at the gene ends were 2 bases for V and 4 bases for J; bases not matched to a gene: 3. The CDR3 reads CASSYMTSGYEQYF. The CDR3 nucleotides are TGTGCCAGCAGTTACATGACTAGCGGATACGAGCAGTACTTC.

The CDR3 DNA follows: TGTGCCAGCAACGATGGACAGTGGGACACTGAAGCTTTCTTT. The encoded protein is CASNDGQWDTEAFF. The chain recombines TRBV28 with TRBJ1-1, with a tentative D call TRBD1 (6 bases). This CDR3 has 14 residues. CDR1 and CDR2 (germline): MDHEN, SYDVKM. V lost 7 bases and J lost 3, with 15 bases in between.

This clone was recorded once. The chain's CDR3 is CASSTLPTSGSTDTQYF. The CDR3 DNA reads TGTGCCAGTAGTACCCTTCCGACTAGCGGGAGCACAGATACGCAGTATTTT. The V call is TRBV19, the J call TRBJ2-3; 10 bases are a match to TRBD2. Germline V gene sequence: CDR1 LNHDA, CDR2 SQIVND (reference sequence). This CDR3 has 17 residues. V shed 4 bases and J 0 bases; nucleotides not matched to a gene: 7.

The chain joins TRBV5-1 to TRBJ2-2, with D hard to call. In germline, CDR1 is SGHRS, CDR2 YFSETQ. The ends were cut back, 1 base at V and 6 bases at J, with 10 bases in the middle. The CDR3 has 14 amino acids. CDR3 sequence: CASSLTTYPGELFF. The CDR3 DNA is TGCGCCAGCAGCTTGACTACATACCCCGGGGAGCTGTTTTTT.

The chain employs TRBV19 and TRBJ2-1; 9 nucleotides line up with TRBD2. This CDR3 contains 18 residues. CDR1 LNHDA and CDR2 SQIVND come from the germline V gene (reference sequence). Trimming at V came to 7 bases and at J to 4 bases, leaving 17 bases not matched to a gene. The CDR3 reads CASMGRLAGADAYNEQFF. CDR3 bases: TGTGCCAGTATGGGGCGGTTAGCGGGAGCCGACGCTTACAATGAGCAGTTCTTC.

This chain uses TRBV4-3 with TRBJ2-5, with TRBD2 matching 13 bases. The V gene's germline CDR1 is LGHNA and CDR2 YSLEER. CDR3 length: 17 residues. Unmatched junction bases numbered 3, after V lost 0 bases and J lost 2 bases. DNA of the CDR3: TGCGCCAGCAGCCAAGATCCACTAGCGGGGGGGCAAGAGACCCAGTACTTC. Its protein product is CASSQDPLAGGQETQYF.

This rearrangement joins TRBV4-3 to TRBJ1-4, with D unclear. In germline, CDR1 is LGHNA, CDR2 YSLEER. This CDR3 spans 15 amino acids. V lost 0 bases and J lost 5, with 10 bases in between. The CDR3 sequence: CASSQEREYNEKLFF. DNA of the CDR3: TGCGCCAGCAGCCAAGAAAGGGAGTACAATGAAAAACTGTTTTTT.

The V and J genes are TRBV6-5 and TRBJ2-3; possible D gene TRBD1, 6 bases. V was trimmed by 2 bases and J by 2 bases, leaving 11 bases between them. Germline V gene lookup returns CDR1 MNHEY and CDR2 SVGAGI. The CDR3 runs to 15 residues. In DNA, the CDR3 is TGTGCCAGCAGTTACCGGGGACACTCCACAGATACGCAGTATTTT. It is translated as CASSYRGHSTDTQYF.

The V call is TRBV7-2, the J call TRBJ1-1; D uncertain. The CDR3 covers 12 residues. Per germline, CDR1 SGHTA and CDR2 FQGNSA. V gave up 1 base and J gave up 9 bases, with 9 bases separating them. The CDR3 coding sequence is TGTGCCAGCAGCTTAGGGGGAGCTAAAGCTTTCTTT. As protein: CASSLGGAKAFF.

This clone was counted a single time. The chain employs TRBV28 and TRBJ2-3, with TRBD1 matching over 8 bases. Losses at the gene ends were 5 bases for V and 0 bases for J; bases not matched to a gene: 4. The CDR3 is made up of 15 amino acids. Germline CDR1 reads MDHEN; CDR2 reads SYDVKM. This chain's CDR3 is CASSRQGSSTDTQYF. CDR3 coding DNA: TGTGCCAGCAGTAGACAGGGGTCTAGCACAGATACGCAGTATTTT.

The chain joins TRBV28 to TRBJ1-5; 8 positions match TRBD1. The CDR3 length is 12 residues. V lost 6 bases and J lost 5; bases outside the gene matches: 0. CDR1 and CDR2 from the germline V gene are MDHEN and SYDVKM. CDR3 sequence (DNA): TGTGCCAGCAGACAGGGGGATCAGCCCCAGCATTTT. This gives the protein CASRQGDQPQHF.

This chain links TRBV5-4 with TRBJ2-5; 10 bases match TRBD2. Germline values: CDR1 SGHNT, CDR2 YYREEE (reference sequence). Germline trimming cut 4 bases from V and 6 bases from J; bases unmatched to any gene: 12. This CDR3 contains 16 residues. As DNA, the CDR3 is TGTGCCAGCAGCCCCCGAGGAGCGGGGGGGCGACAGACCCAGTACTTC. This sequence encodes CASSPRGAGGRQTQYF.

The chain joins TRBV4-1 to TRBJ1-2; TRBD1 matches 10 bases. Germline lookup yields CDR1 MGHRA and CDR2 YSYEKL. CDR3 length: 16 amino acids. The junction had 10 bases not matched to a gene; V was cut back by 2 bases and J by 7 bases. Written as DNA, the CDR3 is TGCGCCAGCAGCCAAAAAGGGACAGGGGAAGGCTCTGGCTACACCTTC. It is translated as CASSQKGTGEGSGYTF.

The rearrangement links TRBV5-1 to TRBJ2-1, with 7 positions matching TRBD2. J was trimmed by 4 bases and V by 0 bases; bases with no gene match: 7. From germline, CDR1 is SGHRS and CDR2 YFSETQ. The CDR3 consists of 16 residues. The CDR3 region is CASSLVAGVGYNEQFF. DNA for the CDR3: TGCGCCAGCAGCTTGGTGGCGGGAGTGGGGTACAATGAGCAGTTCTTC.

The gene calls are TRBV10-3 and TRBJ2-1; no clear D. This CDR3 has 13 amino acids. CDR1 is ENHRY and CDR2 is SYGVKD in the germline V gene. Trimming left V 6 bases short and J 5 bases short, with 11 bases between. This CDR3 is CAIRDGSDNEQFF. The CDR3 nucleotides are TGTGCCATCAGGGATGGGTCTGACAATGAGCAGTTCTTC.

The J gene is TRBJ2-7, the V gene TRBV29-1; no firm D call. The germline gives CDR1 SQVTM, CDR2 ANQGSEA. This CDR3 is 13 amino acids long. With 4 bases removed from V and 4 bases from J, the gap between germline ends came to 14 bases. CDR3 coding DNA: TGCAGCGTTGTGGGATTTATTGAGTACGAGCAGTACTTC. As protein: CSVVGFIEYEQYF.

The chain employs TRBV19 and TRBJ2-3, with D perhaps matching TRBD1 or TRBD2 (5 bases each). Trimming took off 6 bases at V and 7 bases at J, with 26 bases between the two ends. Germline V gene lookup returns CDR1 LNHDA and CDR2 SQIVND (reference sequence). CDR3 size: 17 residues. CDR3 in amino acids: CASSPGRGPLGVNTQYF. The CDR3 bases are TGTGCCAGTAGCCCAGGTCGGGGCCCCCTGGGGGTGAATACGCAGTATTTT.

This clone has a handful of counts. The J gene is TRBJ2-2, the V gene TRBV30; TRBD2 might be the D (6 bases). Germline V gene lookup returns CDR1 GTSNPN and CDR2 SVGIG (reference sequence). Trimming took 5 bases from V and 0 from J, leaving 10 bases between them. The CDR3 covers 14 residues. The CDR3 reads CAWDGLPNTGELFF. The CDR3, as DNA: TGTGCCTGGGACGGACTACCGAACACCGGGGAGCTGTTTTTT.

The sample holds one count of this clone. The chain employs TRBV6-1 and TRBJ2-3; a possible D gene is TRBD2 (5 bases). The CDR3 length is 17 residues. V gave up 3 bases and J gave up 1 base, with 17 bases separating them. From germline, CDR1 is MNHNS and CDR2 SASEGT. The CDR3 sequence is CASSDLLAFSGTDTQYF. CDR3 DNA sequence: TGTGCCAGCAGTGATTTGTTAGCCTTTAGCGGCACAGATACGCAGTATTTT.

The genes are TRBV18 and TRBJ1-2; 7 nucleotides line up with TRBD1. The ends lost 5 bases at V and 7 bases at J; junction bases unmatched: 10. Germline V CDR1 and CDR2: KGHSH, LQKENI. The CDR3 consists of 14 residues. CDR3 loop: CASSSFDRDTGYTF. The CDR3 bases are TGTGCCAGCTCATCCTTCGACAGGGATACTGGCTACACCTTC.

The chain joins TRBV7-9 to TRBJ1-4, with D unresolved. The CDR3 spans 13 residues. The germline CDR1 and CDR2 sequences are SEHNR and FQNEAQ (reference sequence). V was pared by 2 bases and J by 7 bases, with 8 bases between. CDR3 coding DNA: TGTGCCAGCAGCTTAATTTTGGGTGAAAAACTGTTTTTT. Encoded protein: CASSLILGEKLFF.

The rearrangement uses TRBV7-8 and TRBJ1-3; maybe TRBD1 (6 bases). Trimming left V 1 base short and J 4 bases short, with 14 bases between. The CDR3 is 16 residues long. Germline CDR1 is SGHVS and CDR2 is FQNEAQ. This chain's CDR3 is CASSLVQGITGNTIYF. The DNA of the CDR3 is TGTGCCAGCAGCTTAGTACAGGGAATAACGGGAAACACCATATATTTT.

This clone was counted only a few times. The V call is TRBV10-1, the J call TRBJ1-1, with 7 bases fitting TRBD1. With 10 bases clipped from V and 3 bases from J, the junction kept 29 bases outside the gene matches. The CDR3 covers 20 residues. CDR1 is WNHNN and CDR2 is SYGVQD in the germline V gene (reference sequence). The CDR3 region is CATTLFTDREVFGMDTEAFF. In DNA form, the CDR3 reads TGCGCCACCACCCTTTTTACTGACAGGGAGGTTTTTGGTATGGACACTGAAGCTTTCTTT.